The 30 T cell receptor beta chains in this list originate from one sample, sequenced in a study of blood T cells in healthy people across ages. PCR was performed a second time for roughly 6 to 12 cycles using a sample-barcoded 5' primer and a J-beta primer mix. TCRdb called the 5' RACE reads again in MiXCR, with one record for every CDR3 protein. The repertoire has approximately 850,000 distinct CDR3 sequences, approximately 44% of them found once; the top ten carry about 19%. Material for sequencing was blood. These receptors came from a man aged 55 to 70 in good health.

There are many counts of this clonotype. The chain combines TRBV20-1 with TRBJ2-7, with D perhaps matching TRBD2 (6 bases). V lost 5 bases and J 2 bases, leaving 16 bases between the germline ends. CDR1 DFQATT and CDR2 SNEGSKA come from the germline V gene (reference sequence). This CDR3 comprises 14 residues. The CDR3 bases are TGCAGTGCTCCGTGGGGAGGTCCTCCCTACGAGCAGTACTTC. Translated: CSAPWGGPPYEQYF.

V gene TRBV7-2 combines with J gene TRBJ2-3; the match to TRBD2 covers 12 bases. Germline loops: CDR1 SGHTA, CDR2 FQGNSA. V lost 5 bases, J lost 3 bases, and 15 bases stayed unmatched. This CDR3 has 19 amino acids. Written as DNA, the CDR3 is TGTGCCAGCAGCAACAAGGGGGGGCCCGGGACTAGCGGGACAGATACGCAGTATTTT. Translation: CASSNKGGPGTSGTDTQYF.

This clonotype was seen a few times. The chain recombines TRBV7-2 with TRBJ2-2, with TRBD1 identical over 7 bases. Germline loops: CDR1 SGHTA, CDR2 FQGNSA. CDR3 length: 15 residues. The trim removed 7 bases at V and 6 bases at J, leaving 11 bases unmatched. Here the CDR3 DNA reads TGTGCCAGCACTCTAATCGACAGGGAGTCCGGGGAGCTGTTTTTT. Protein sequence: CASTLIDRESGELFF. The variable domain in full, completed from reference TRBV7-2 and TRBJ2-2, reads GAGVSQSPSNKVTEKGKDVELRCDPISGHTALYWYRQSLGQGLEFLIYFQGNSAPDKSGLPSDRFSAERTGGSVSTLTIQRTQQEDSAVYLCASTLIDRESGELFFGEGSRLTVL.

A word on this clonotype: This could be a read error, since a much larger clone is one nucleotide away. The V call is TRBV4-1, the J call TRBJ2-5; D remains ambiguous. The J call is doubtful: the DNA matches TRBJ2-7 better. The germline V gene has CDR1 MGHRA and CDR2 YSYEKL. There are 14 residues in the CDR3. CDR3 in amino acids: CASSLSATSREQYF. Here the CDR3 DNA reads TGCGCCAGCAGCCTCAGCGCTACCTCCCGCGAGCAGTACTTC.

J is TRBJ1-4 and V is TRBV7-2; D may be TRBD1 (5 bases). This CDR3 has 14 residues. The germline V and J ends were trimmed by 5 bases and 5 bases, with 12 bases remaining between them. CDR1 and CDR2 from the germline V gene are SGHTA and FQGNSA. The CDR3 loop is CASSPDRMNEKLFF. The CDR3 bases are TGTGCCAGCAGCCCAGACAGAATGAATGAAAAACTGTTTTTT.

The chain's CDR3 is CAWSTGRFF. The CDR3 nucleotides are TGTGCCTGGAGTACCGGGAGGTTCTTC. V usage is TRBV30 and J usage is TRBJ2-1, with D maybe TRBD2 (6 bases). CDR1 is GTSNPN, CDR2 SVGIG, per germline (reference sequence). V lost 2 bases, J lost 15 bases, and 8 bases lay in between. The CDR3 is made up of 9 amino acids.

CDR3 loop: CASSLGTSGGASTYEQYF. In nucleotides, the CDR3 is TGTGCCAGCAGCTTAGGGACTAGCGGGGGGGCCTCCACCTACGAGCAGTACTTC. The chain combines TRBV7-9 with TRBJ2-7, with TRBD2 matching over 15 bases. The germline V gene has CDR1 SEHNR and CDR2 FQNEAQ (reference sequence). The trim removed 1 base at V and 2 bases at J, leaving 6 bases unmatched. The CDR3 extends over 18 amino acids.

The chain has TRBV27 and TRBJ1-4, with TRBD1 matching 7 bases. The CDR3 is made up of 17 amino acids. In germline, CDR1 is MNHEY, CDR2 SMNVEV (reference sequence). Trimming removed 4 bases from V and 5 bases from J; junction bases left unmatched: 13. The CDR3 spells CASSSSIRTGVNEKLFF. The CDR3 coding sequence is TGTGCCAGCAGTTCCTCAATCAGGACAGGCGTCAATGAAAAACTGTTTTTT.

This clonotype came up a few times. This sequence joins TRBV4-3 and TRBJ2-5; tentative D call: TRBD2 (6 bases). CDR1 is LGHNA, CDR2 YSLEER, per germline. The CDR3 runs 15 residues. V lost 2 bases and J lost 4, with 14 bases in between. The CDR3 spells CASSQLFGGGETQYF. Here the CDR3 DNA reads TGCGCCAGCAGCCAATTGTTCGGGGGAGGAGAGACCCAGTACTTC.

The gene calls are TRBV20-1 and TRBJ1-2; weak D call: TRBD1 (6 bases). The CDR3 runs 14 residues. CDR1 DFQATT and CDR2 SNEGSKA come from the germline V gene (reference sequence). The V end lost 4 bases, the J end lost 5 bases, and 17 bases lay between the germline ends. This CDR3 is CSAKQGFAGYGYTF. The CDR3 DNA reads TGCAGTGCTAAACAGGGTTTTGCGGGGTATGGCTACACCTTC.

V usage is TRBV5-1 and J usage is TRBJ2-3; the D gene is possibly TRBD1 (6 bases). Germline values: CDR1 SGHRS, CDR2 YFSETQ. The CDR3 sequence is 14 residues long. V lost 1 base to trimming and J lost 6 bases, with 12 bases between them. The CDR3 DNA reads TGCGCCAGCAGCTTGCTTGGGGGCAGTGATACGCAGTATTTT. It translates to CASSLLGGSDTQYF.

This sequence joins TRBV20-1 and TRBJ1-2; D may be TRBD1 (6 bases). The CDR3 runs 13 residues. Germline V gene data show CDR1 as DFQATT and CDR2 as SNEGSKA (reference sequence). V dropped 7 bases and J dropped 2 bases, with 14 bases sitting between them. The CDR3 sequence: CSVNEDRNYGYTF. CDR3 nucleotides: TGCAGTGTCAACGAGGACAGAAACTATGGCTACACCTTC.

The rearrangement uses TRBV12-3 or TRBV12-4 and TRBJ2-7, with a possible D match to TRBD2 (6 bases). The CDR3 loop spans 16 amino acids. V was cut by 4 bases and J by 1 base, with 17 bases left in between. The CDR3 coding sequence is TGTGCCAGCAGTTGGGGGGTGGGACTGATTTCCTACGAGCAGTACTTC. As protein: CASSWGVGLISYEQYF.

The chain employs TRBV14 and TRBJ2-7; the D gene could be TRBD1 or TRBD2 (5 bases each). V was trimmed by 6 bases and J by 2 bases, leaving 14 bases between them. Germline V gene lookup returns CDR1 SGHDN and CDR2 FVKESK. The CDR3 is 14 amino acids. The CDR3 protein is CASRHRSGPYEQYF. The CDR3 nucleotides read TGTGCCAGCAGACACAGGAGCGGCCCCTACGAGCAGTACTTC.

The V gene is TRBV20-1, the J gene TRBJ1-2; D call uncertain. Germline V CDR1 and CDR2: DFQATT, SNEGSKA (reference sequence). The CDR3 has 12 amino acids. Deletions cut 3 bases from V and 10 bases from J, with 15 bases between. DNA for the CDR3: TGCAGTGCTAGTCCGACTAGCCATGTCTACACCTTC. This translates into CSASPTSHVYTF.

This clonotype has only one observation. The gene calls are TRBV12-3 or TRBV12-4 and TRBJ1-5; D remains ambiguous. V shed 7 bases and J shed 3 bases, with 19 bases lying between them. The CDR3 totals 16 residues. The CDR3 sequence: CASTTTGVTDNQPQHF. DNA of the CDR3: TGTGCCAGCACCACGACTGGGGTGACGGACAATCAGCCCCAGCATTTT.

The chain employs TRBV5-1 and TRBJ2-5, with D possibly being TRBD1 or TRBD2 (5 bases each). There are 14 residues in the CDR3. Per the germline V gene, CDR1 is SGHRS and CDR2 is YFSETQ. The V end lost 3 bases, the J end lost 1 base, and 10 bases lay between the germline ends. The CDR3 DNA reads TGCGCCAGCAGCTACGGGACGCCCCAAGAGACCCAGTACTTC. Translating it yields CASSYGTPQETQYF.

This clonotype appeared a few times. The rearrangement links TRBV20-1 to TRBJ2-5, with 8 nucleotides matching TRBD2. Per the germline V gene, CDR1 is DFQATT and CDR2 is SNEGSKA (reference sequence). V shed 4 bases, J shed 0 bases, and the junction held 10 bases outside the gene matches. The CDR3 consists of 16 residues. CDR3 residues: CSATGGSGGHQETQYF. The CDR3 nucleotides are TGCAGTGCTACTGGGGGGAGCGGGGGACACCAAGAGACCCAGTACTTC.

There are many counts of this clonotype. The rearrangement uses TRBV12-3 or TRBV12-4 and TRBJ2-7; TRBD1 matches at 7 bases. With 6 bases clipped from V and 4 bases from J, the junction kept 6 bases outside the gene matches. The CDR3 loop spans 13 amino acids. The DNA of the CDR3 is TGTGCCAGCAGCCCATCACAGGGGTACGAGCAGTACTTC. It encodes CASSPSQGYEQYF.

In this sample, this clonotype turned up a few times. The genes are TRBV5-1 and TRBJ1-2, with D maybe TRBD1 (6 bases). V was shortened by 0 bases and J by 6 bases, with 12 bases between the two germline ends. Germline V gives CDR1 SGHRS, CDR2 YFSETQ. The CDR3 is 14 amino acids. In nucleotides, the CDR3 is TGCGCCAGCAGCTTGGACCTGAGGGGGGATGGCTACACCTTC. This gives the protein CASSLDLRGDGYTF.

V usage is TRBV3-1 and J usage is TRBJ2-5; D is unresolved. This CDR3 spans 14 amino acids. V was trimmed by 1 base and J by 7 bases, leaving 13 bases between them. Germline assignment: CDR1 LGHDT and CDR2 YNNKEL (reference sequence). This chain's CDR3 is CASSQVGYLVTQYF. The CDR3 region has the DNA TGTGCCAGCAGCCAAGTAGGGTACCTGGTGACCCAGTACTTC.

This clonotype was observed a single time. V and J are TRBV5-6 and TRBJ2-3; 10 bases are shared with TRBD2. The CDR3 has 16 amino acids. CDR1 and CDR2 from the germline V gene are SGHDT and YYEEEE. With 4 bases clipped from V and 6 bases from J, the junction kept 11 bases outside the gene matches. This CDR3 reads CASSTGLAAGWDTQYF. CDR3 nucleotide sequence: TGTGCCAGCAGCACCGGACTAGCGGCGGGCTGGGATACGCAGTATTTT.

Concerning this clonotype itself: A much larger clonotype is one base distant, so this may be a read error. The gene calls are TRBV10-3 and TRBJ2-6; no reliable D call. This CDR3 contains 17 residues. CDR1 and CDR2 from the germline V gene are ENHRY and SYGVKD. Trimming shortened V by 2 bases and J by 0 bases, and 11 bases separated the two germline ends. The CDR3 nucleotides are TGTGCCATCAGTGAGGGCTCGGGTCCCTCTGGGGCCAACGTCCTGACTTTC. Translation: CAISEGSGPSGANVLTF.

Turning to this clonotype: At one end, the junction sequence differs from germline, possibly due to a read error. The chain recombines TRBV5-6 with TRBJ2-5; possibly TRBD1 or TRBD2 for D (5 bases each). The better agreement between TRBJ2-7 and the DNA end casts doubt on the J call. This CDR3 comprises 17 residues. Germline loops: CDR1 SGHDT, CDR2 YYEEEE. CDR3 loop: CAGSYHKVGVPAYEQYF. CDR3 nucleotide sequence: TGTGCCGGCAGCTACCATAAGGTGGGGGTTCCGGCCTACGAGCAGTACTTC.

The chain uses TRBV20-1 and TRBJ1-3, with a weak D call TRBD1 (5 bases). Trimming took 2 bases from V and 0 from J, leaving 17 bases between them. Germline lookup yields CDR1 DFQATT and CDR2 SNEGSKA (reference sequence). The CDR3 spans 17 residues. The CDR3 DNA is TGCAGTGCTAGACCCGGGGGTAGTACCATCTCTGGAAACACCATATATTTT. The encoded protein is CSARPGGSTISGNTIYF.

The chain uses TRBV4-3 and TRBJ2-2; weak D call: TRBD1 (6 bases). V was pared by 4 bases and J by 5 bases, with 17 bases between. CDR1 is LGHNA and CDR2 is YSLEER in the germline V gene. The CDR3 length is 16 residues. CDR3 region: CASSRELGGVTGELFF. CDR3 sequence (DNA): TGCGCCAGCAGCCGGGAATTAGGGGGAGTGACCGGGGAGCTGTTTTTT.

This clonotype was seen a handful of times. The chain combines TRBV9 with TRBJ2-1; 9 bases match TRBD2. Per germline, CDR1 SGDLS and CDR2 YYNGEE. The CDR3 is made up of 15 amino acids. J was trimmed by 6 bases and V by 3 bases; bases with no gene match: 7. This CDR3 is CASSGKRGDANEQFF. The CDR3 DNA is TGTGCCAGCAGCGGTAAGCGGGGGGATGCCAATGAGCAGTTCTTC.

The chain recombines TRBV15 with TRBJ2-7; tentatively, D is TRBD2 (7 bases). This CDR3 is built from 15 residues. The germline V gene has CDR1 LNHNV and CDR2 YYDKDF (reference sequence). V lost 0 bases, J lost 0 bases, and 9 bases lay in between. The CDR3 loop is CATSRDGGPSYEQYF. As DNA, the CDR3 is TGTGCCACCAGCAGAGACGGGGGGCCCTCCTACGAGCAGTACTTC.

This chain joins TRBV7-9 and TRBJ1-1, with 7 bases matching TRBD1. The germline V gene has CDR1 SEHNR and CDR2 FQNEAQ (reference sequence). This CDR3 spans 16 amino acids. Germline trimming cut 0 bases from V and 3 bases from J; bases unmatched to any gene: 7. CDR3 sequence: CASSLAEGARDTEAFF. The DNA for the CDR3 is TGTGCCAGCAGCTTAGCCGAGGGGGCGAGAGACACTGAAGCTTTCTTT.

This clonotype showed up just a few times. This rearrangement joins TRBV29-1 to TRBJ1-2; possibly TRBD1 for D (5 bases). Germline-derived CDR1 and CDR2 are SQVTM and ANQGSEA. V dropped 8 bases and J dropped 2 bases, with 21 bases sitting between them. The CDR3 has 15 residues. The CDR3, as DNA: TGCAGCTCCCGCACTGTTACAGGAGGGAACTATGGCTACACCTTC. It yields the protein CSSRTVTGGNYGYTF.